This is a list of T cell receptor beta chains from one sample in a study of OX40 agonist ivuxolimab in advanced cancers. TCRdb keeps only in-frame clones here, not all; method: immunoSEQ multiplex PCR. The sample records fewer than 65,000 clones, roughly nine tenths being singletons. The sample consisted of CD4+ or CD8+ T cells sorted from blood, taken in a trial of the OX40 agonist ivuxolimab. The origin of the receptors is an adult with an advanced solid tumor such as melanoma, head and neck, liver or kidney cancer. The CDR3 runs from the conserved cysteine through the conserved F or W. D genes are given only for firm matches. Expanded clones get a size class; other rows say once, few or many, or leave the size out.

D,V,J,size,DNA,CDR3
TRBD1,TRBV7-9,TRBJ2-7,.,TGTGCCAGCAGTTTCAGGGGGTTCGAGCAGTACTTC,CASSFRGFEQYF
TRBD1,TRBV9,TRBJ2-2,.,TGTGCCAGCAGCGTAGGAGGAGGGGGACAGGGCGCCGGGGAGCTGTTTTTT,CASSVGGGGQGAGELFF
.,TRBV10-1,TRBJ2-1,.,TGCGCCAGCAGTAGGATTGGGGCAATCGATGAGCAGTTCTTC,CASSRIGAIDEQFF
TRBD2,TRBV7-9,TRBJ2-1,.,TGTGCCAGCAGCCCCAGACTAGCGGGAGTGGGCAATGAGCAGTTCTTC,CASSPRLAGVGNEQFF
.,TRBV6-5,TRBJ1-2,.,TGTGCCAGCAGTTACTCCCCCCGACCGTTGGGATATGGCTACACCTTC,CASSYSPRPLGYGYTF
.,TRBV4-1,TRBJ2-7,.,TGCGCCAGCAGCCAAGTCTCGCTAGCGTTTTCCTACGAGCAGTACTTC,CASSQVSLAFSYEQYF
TRBD1,TRBV6-5,TRBJ2-7,.,TGTGCCAGCAGTTACCGGGGACAGAGCTACGAGCAGTACTTC,CASSYRGQSYEQYF
.,TRBV6-5,TRBJ1-3,.,TGTGCCAGCACCCTCGGTATGGGTGGAAACACCATATATTTT,CASTLGMGGNTIYF
.,TRBV7-6,TRBJ2-1,.,TGTGCCAGCAGCTTAGCGGGGGTTTACAATGAGCAGTTCTTC,CASSLAGVYNEQFF
TRBD2,TRBV7-2,TRBJ2-1,.,TGTGCCAGCAGCGAAGGACTAGCGCCCTACAATGAGCAGTTCTTC,CASSEGLAPYNEQFF
.,TRBV27,TRBJ2-7,.,TGTGCCAGCAGTTTTGGGCCGACAGTTAACGAGCAGTACTTC,CASSFGPTVNEQYF
.,TRBV28,TRBJ2-1,.,TGTGCCAGCAGTTTGGGTCGCCAGTTGAATGAGCAGTTCTTC,CASSLGRQLNEQFF
TRBD2,TRBV19,TRBJ2-3,.,TGTGCCAGTAGTCTCGGGATGGCGGGAGGCCCACCAGATACGCAGTATTTT,CASSLGMAGGPPDTQYF
.,TRBV5-1,TRBJ1-1,.,TGCGCCAGCAGCGAGACCCGGATGGGGCGGGGGACTGAAGCTTTCTTT,CASSETRMGRGTEAFF
TRBD1,TRBV5-4,TRBJ1-5,.,TGTGCCAGCAGCCCGGGACAGGGATTGCAGCCCCAGCATTTT,CASSPGQGLQPQHF
.,TRBV6-1,TRBJ2-5,.,TGTGCCAGCGCCGGGGAGAGGGACCAAGAGACCCAGTACTTC,CASAGERDQETQYF
.,TRBV28,TRBJ1-2,.,TGTGCCAGCAGTTTGGGGATTCGGGGGGTAGGTTATGGCTACACCTTC,CASSLGIRGVGYGYTF
TRBD1,TRBV19,TRBJ2-7,.,TGTGCCAGTAGTATGGTTGGGACAGGGGCCCACGAGCAGTACTTC,CASSMVGTGAHEQYF
.,TRBV5-6,TRBJ2-3,.,TGTGCCAGCAGCTTGGGGTTCACAGATACGCAGTATTTT,CASSLGFTDTQYF
.,TRBV4-1,TRBJ2-3,.,TGCGCCAGCAGCTCGGGACTTCTCACAGATACGCAGTATTTT,CASSSGLLTDTQYF
.,TRBV15,TRBJ2-1,.,TGTGCCACCAGCAGGGGGCTTCTCGACTCCTACAATGAGCAGTTCTTC,CATSRGLLDSYNEQFF
TRBD1,TRBV29-1,TRBJ1-4,.,TGCAGCGTTGGGGCAGGGGGCGAATTATGGGAAAAACTGTTTTTT,CSVGAGGELWEKLFF
.,TRBV27,TRBJ2-5,.,TGTGCCAGCAGTTTATCTTTCGACGGCTATGGGACCCAGTACTTC,CASSLSFDGYGTQYF
TRBD1,TRBV4-3,TRBJ2-2,.,TGCGCCAGCAGCCAAGGATACAGGGGGAACACCGGGGAGCTGTTTTTT,CASSQGYRGNTGELFF
TRBD1,TRBV19,TRBJ2-1,once,TGTGCCAGTAGTGACCGGACAGGGTACAATGAGCAGTTCTTC,CASSDRTGYNEQFF
TRBD2,TRBV29-1,TRBJ2-1,.,TGCAGCGTTGAGCGGGAGGTAAACAATGAGCAGTTCTTC,CSVEREVNNEQFF
.,TRBV27,TRBJ1-4,.,TGTGCCAGCAGTGTATGGGGGATTTCTAATGAAAAACTGTTTTTT,CASSVWGISNEKLFF
TRBD1,TRBV30,TRBJ2-7,.,TGTGCCTGCACGGGACAGGAATACTACGAGCAGTACTTC,CACTGQEYYEQYF
.,TRBV10-1,TRBJ1-2,.,TGCGCCAGCAGATATGGCTACACCTTC,CASRYGYTF
.,TRBV4-1,TRBJ1-2,.,TGCGCCAGCAGCCAAATAGGATCAGGGAATGGAGGCTACACCTTC,CASSQIGSGNGGYTF
TRBD1,TRBV4-1,TRBJ2-7,.,TGCGCCAGCAGCTTTGACCAGGGGGCCTACGAGCAGTACTTC,CASSFDQGAYEQYF
.,TRBV6-5,TRBJ1-4,.,TGTGCCAGCAGTTACTCGGGGGGTGGAAAACTGTTTTTT,CASSYSGGGKLFF
.,TRBV11-2,TRBJ2-2,.,TGTGCCAGCAGCTTAGGACAGGCGAACACCGGGGAGCTGTTTTTT,CASSLGQANTGELFF
TRBD1,TRBV4-3,TRBJ2-3,.,TGCGCAAATAAAGCAGGGGGCAGAACGCAGTATTTT,CANKAGGRTQYF
.,TRBV27,TRBJ2-2,.,TGTGCCAGCAGTGTATACGGGGCATCCTCCAACACCGGGGAGCTGTTTTTT,CASSVYGASSNTGELFF
TRBD1,TRBV5-8,TRBJ2-6,once,TGTGCCAACAGCCCGGGACAGATTGGTGGGGCCAACGTCCTGACTTTC,CANSPGQIGGANVLTF
TRBD2,TRBV4-2,TRBJ2-1,.,TGTGCCAGCAGCCAAGATATTTTCACTAGCGGGAGGGCCGGCAATGAGCAGTTCTTC,CASSQDIFTSGRAGNEQFF
.,TRBV14,TRBJ2-3,.,TGTGCCAGCAGCCAAGATGGGGATACGCAGTATTTT,CASSQDGDTQYF
.,TRBV7-3,TRBJ2-5,.,TGTGCCAGCAGCTTATTCGGCAGCCAAGAGACCCAGTACTTC,CASSLFGSQETQYF
.,TRBV19,TRBJ2-1,.,TGTGCCAGTAGTCCCCGCAGTTCGGAGCGGAGCTCCTACAATGAGCAGTTCTTC,CASSPRSSERSSYNEQFF
.,TRBV2,TRBJ2-2,once,TGTGCCAGCAGCCGAACCGGGGAGCTGTTTTTT,CASSRTGELFF
.,TRBV7-9,TRBJ1-2,.,TGTGCCAGCAGCCTCACAGTAAGAGCTAACTATGGCTACACCTTC,CASSLTVRANYGYTF
.,TRBV9,TRBJ1-3,.,TGTGCCAGCAGCGTTCCCCCCGGAAACACCATATATTTT,CASSVPPGNTIYF
.,TRBV11-2,TRBJ1-4,.,TGTGCCAGCAGCTTAGGAGGGATTTGGGGTAATGAAAAACTGTTTTTT,CASSLGGIWGNEKLFF
.,TRBV5-6,TRBJ1-1,.,TGTGCCAGCAGCTCGCCATACAGCGAATTGAACACTGAAGCTTTCTTT,CASSSPYSELNTEAFF
.,TRBV7-9,TRBJ1-1,.,TGTGCCAGCAGCTTAGGCGACCTCGAAGCTTTCTTT,CASSLGDLEAFF
.,TRBV27,TRBJ2-7,few,TGTGCCAGCAGCCTAGGAAGTACCTACGAGCAGTACTTC,CASSLGSTYEQYF
TRBD2,TRBV4-2,TRBJ2-2,.,TGTGCCAGCAGCCCTCTAGCGGGGGACACCGGGGAGCTGTTTTTT,CASSPLAGDTGELFF
.,TRBV18,TRBJ2-7,.,TGTGCCAGCTCACCTTCCCGGACGGAGAACTACGAGCAGTACTTC,CASSPSRTENYEQYF